The 13 T cell receptor beta chains reported below all come from one sample, sequenced in a study of T cells after yellow fever vaccination. From the 5' RACE reads, TCRdb called clonotypes with MiXCR, one entry per CDR3 protein. The data contain some 250,000 distinct CDR3 sequences, 6.9% of them seen just once; the ten biggest clones take up roughly 0.86%. This sample comprised CD4+ T cells sorted from PBMCs, obtained 15 days after the yellow fever booster vaccination. These receptor sequences come from a man aged 30 to 45 who received the YFV17D yellow fever vaccine.

The table lists this clonotype with many counts. V is TRBV28 and J is TRBJ2-2; the match to TRBD2 covers 10 bases. Looked up from germline, CDR1 is MDHEN and CDR2 is SYDVKM. J was trimmed by 6 bases and V by 7 bases; bases with no gene match: 8. The CDR3 covers 15 residues. CDR3 protein: CASTGASGSPGELFF. CDR3 nucleotide sequence: TGTGCCAGCACAGGGGCTAGCGGGAGCCCCGGGGAGCTGTTTTTT. The full variable domain, rest sourced from reference TRBV28 and TRBJ2-2, is DVKVTQSSRYLVKRTGEKVFLECVQDMDHENMFWYRQDPGLGLRLIYFSYDVKMKEKGDIPEGYSVSREKKERFSLILESASTNQTSMYLCASTGASGSPGELFFGEGSRLTVL.

This clonotype was found a few times. The V and J genes are TRBV7-9 and TRBJ2-1; 8 positions match TRBD1. This CDR3 spans 15 amino acids. V lost 6 bases, J lost 6 bases, and 10 bases stayed unmatched. CDR1 is SEHNR, CDR2 FQNEAQ, per germline (reference sequence). The DNA for the CDR3 is TGTGCCAGCAGTCGAGGACAGGGTAGAGGCAATGAGCAGTTCTTC. Residues: CASSRGQGRGNEQFF.

The sample holds many counts of this clonotype. The chain employs TRBV7-2 and TRBJ2-2; D call uncertain. The ends were cut back, 1 base at V and 9 bases at J, with 9 bases in the middle. This CDR3 has 13 residues. Germline CDR1 is SGHTA and CDR2 is FQGNSA. In DNA form, the CDR3 reads TGTGCCAGCAGCTTAGGCCCGAACCGGGAGCTGTTTTTT. Translating gives CASSLGPNRELFF.

In this sample, this clonotype turned up many times. CDR3 sequence: CASSLPGPGEQFF. The CDR3 nucleotides read TGCGCCAGCAGCTTGCCCGGGCCCGGTGAGCAGTTCTTC. The genes are TRBV5-1 and TRBJ2-1, with D unresolved. Per the germline V gene, CDR1 is SGHRS and CDR2 is YFSETQ. The V and J ends lost 1 base and 9 bases respectively, with 11 bases between them. The CDR3 spans 13 residues.

The chain employs TRBV14 and TRBJ2-5; the match to TRBD1 covers 8 bases. Germline V lookup: CDR1 SGHDN, CDR2 FVKESK. Germline trimming cut 5 bases from V and 3 bases from J; bases unmatched to any gene: 11. This CDR3 has 16 amino acids. The CDR3: CASSVWGQVGKETQYF. CDR3 nucleotide sequence: TGTGCCAGCAGCGTGTGGGGACAGGTGGGCAAAGAGACCCAGTACTTC.

This clonotype has a count of ten or more. The chain uses TRBV10-3 and TRBJ1-1; D perhaps matches TRBD1 (6 bases). CDR1 ENHRY and CDR2 SYGVKD come from the germline V gene. The V gene lost 5 bases and the J gene lost 6 bases, with 16 bases spanning the gap. The CDR3 sequence is 14 residues long. The CDR3 sequence: CAISTQGRFPEAFF. CDR3 sequence (DNA): TGTGCCATCAGTACACAGGGTCGTTTCCCTGAAGCTTTCTTT.

This clonotype was seen more than once but under ten times. This chain uses TRBV5-5 with TRBJ1-3, with D unclear. From germline, CDR1 is SGHKS and CDR2 YYEKEE (reference sequence). The V end lost 0 bases, the J end lost 0 bases, and 16 bases lay between the germline ends. This CDR3 has 18 amino acids. Here the CDR3 reads CASSLGLRVDVSGNTIYF. CDR3 nucleotides: TGTGCCAGCAGCTTGGGGCTGAGAGTGGATGTCTCTGGAAACACCATATATTTT. Variable domain in full (rest from reference TRBV5-5 and TRBJ1-3): DAGVTQSPTHLIKTRGQQVTLRCSPISGHKSVSWYQQVLGQGPQFIFQYYEKEERGRGNFPDRFSARQFPNYSSELNVNALLLGDSALYLCASSLGLRVDVSGNTIYFGEGSWLTVV.

This clonotype was picked up a small number of times. The gene calls are TRBV24-1 and TRBJ1-2; 10 positions agree with TRBD1. With 4 bases clipped from V and 8 bases from J, the junction kept 6 bases outside the gene matches. Looked up from germline, CDR1 is KGHDR and CDR2 is SFDVKD. The CDR3 is 14 residues long. CDR3 in amino acids: CATSETGGFSGYTF. Here the CDR3 DNA reads TGTGCCACCAGTGAGACAGGGGGCTTCTCCGGCTACACCTTC.

This clonotype was seen ten or more times. The chain recombines TRBV6-2 or TRBV6-3 with TRBJ2-7; D remains unclear. Trimming removed 2 bases from V and 2 bases from J, with 7 bases in between. The CDR3 totals 13 residues. Germline values: CDR1 MNHEY, CDR2 SVGEGT. The DNA for the CDR3 is TGTGCCAGCAGTTACAGACAAGCCTACGAGCAGTACTTC. It yields the protein CASSYRQAYEQYF.

This clonotype occurred a few times. CDR3 region: CSAMGGGYTF. Here the CDR3 DNA reads TGCAGTGCGATGGGTGGCGGCTACACCTTC. This chain links TRBV20-1 with TRBJ1-2; unclear D gene. The CDR3 loop spans 10 amino acids. V lost 6 bases to trimming and J lost 8 bases, with 10 bases between them. Germline loops: CDR1 DFQATT, CDR2 SNEGSKA (reference sequence).

This clonotype was seen more than once but under ten times. The V and J genes are TRBV5-1 and TRBJ2-1; tentatively, D is TRBD2 (6 bases). Germline V lookup: CDR1 SGHRS, CDR2 YFSETQ. V gave up 2 bases and J gave up 6 bases, with 9 bases separating them. This CDR3 has 13 amino acids. This CDR3 reads CASSLLASNEQFF. The DNA for the CDR3 is TGCGCCAGCAGCTTACTAGCCTCCAATGAGCAGTTCTTC.

In nucleotides, the CDR3 is TGCGCCAGCAGCACCATAGCGGGAGGGCCTGGGAAGACCCAGTACTTC. Protein sequence: CASSTIAGGPGKTQYF. The J gene is TRBJ2-5, the V gene TRBV5-1, with TRBD2 matching over 11 bases. V shed 4 bases, J shed 6 bases, and the junction held 11 bases outside the gene matches. Germline CDR1 is SGHRS and CDR2 is YFSETQ. This CDR3 region has 16 residues.

This clonotype was seen many times. The chain has TRBV21-1 and TRBJ2-3; TRBD1 is taken as the D call from the table, unchecked against the DNA. TRBV21-1 is assigned pseudogene status. This CDR3 contains 18 residues. CDR3 sequence: CASSLFARTGKSTDTQYF. CDR3 nucleotide sequence: TGTGCCAGCAGCCTTTTTGCCCGAACAGGGAAGAGCACAGATACGCAGTATTTT.